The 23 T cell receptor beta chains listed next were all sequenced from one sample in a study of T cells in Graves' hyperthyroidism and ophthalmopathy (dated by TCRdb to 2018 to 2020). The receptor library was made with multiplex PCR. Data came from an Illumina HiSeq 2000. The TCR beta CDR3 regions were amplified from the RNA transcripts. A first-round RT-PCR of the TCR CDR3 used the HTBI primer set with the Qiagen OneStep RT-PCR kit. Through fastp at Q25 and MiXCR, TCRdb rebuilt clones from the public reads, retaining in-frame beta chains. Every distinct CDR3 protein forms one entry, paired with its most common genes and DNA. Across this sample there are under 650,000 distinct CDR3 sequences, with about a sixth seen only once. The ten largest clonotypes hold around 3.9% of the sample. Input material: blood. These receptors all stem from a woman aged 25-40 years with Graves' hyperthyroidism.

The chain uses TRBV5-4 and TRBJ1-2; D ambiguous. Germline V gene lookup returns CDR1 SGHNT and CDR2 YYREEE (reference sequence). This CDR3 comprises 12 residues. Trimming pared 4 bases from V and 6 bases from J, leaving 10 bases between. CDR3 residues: CASSVDPNGYTF. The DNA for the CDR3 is TGTGCCAGCAGCGTCGACCCTAATGGCTACACCTTC.

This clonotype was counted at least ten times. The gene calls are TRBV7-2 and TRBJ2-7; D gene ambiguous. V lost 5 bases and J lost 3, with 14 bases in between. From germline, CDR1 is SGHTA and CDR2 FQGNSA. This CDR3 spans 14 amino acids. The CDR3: CASSPSPVNYEQYF. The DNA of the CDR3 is TGTGCCAGCAGCCCGTCGCCAGTAAACTACGAGCAGTACTTC. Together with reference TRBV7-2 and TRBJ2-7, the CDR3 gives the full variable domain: GAGVSQSPSNKVTEKGKDVELRCDPISGHTALYWYRQSLGQGLEFLIYFQGNSAPDKSGLPSDRFSAERTGGSVSTLTIQRTQQEDSAVYLCASSPSPVNYEQYFGPGTRLTVT.

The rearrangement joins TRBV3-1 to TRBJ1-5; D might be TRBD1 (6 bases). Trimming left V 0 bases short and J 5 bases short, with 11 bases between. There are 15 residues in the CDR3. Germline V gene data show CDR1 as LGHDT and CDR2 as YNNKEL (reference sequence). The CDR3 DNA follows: TGTGCCAGCAGCCAAGAAGGGGGAGGCGATCAGCCCCAGCATTTT. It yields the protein CASSQEGGGDQPQHF.

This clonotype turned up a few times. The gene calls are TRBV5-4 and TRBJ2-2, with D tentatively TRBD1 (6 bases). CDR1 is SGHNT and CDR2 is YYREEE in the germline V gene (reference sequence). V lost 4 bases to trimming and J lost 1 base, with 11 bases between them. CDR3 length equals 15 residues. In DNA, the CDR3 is TGTGCCAGCAGCCTATGGACAGTGAACACCGGGGAGCTGTTTTTT. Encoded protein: CASSLWTVNTGELFF.

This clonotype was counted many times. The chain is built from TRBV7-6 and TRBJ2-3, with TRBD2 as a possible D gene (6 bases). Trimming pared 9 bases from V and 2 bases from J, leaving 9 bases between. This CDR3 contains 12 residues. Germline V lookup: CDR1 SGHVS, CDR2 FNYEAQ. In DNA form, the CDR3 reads TGTGCCAGTAGCGGATACACAGATACGCAGTATTTT. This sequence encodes CASSGYTDTQYF.

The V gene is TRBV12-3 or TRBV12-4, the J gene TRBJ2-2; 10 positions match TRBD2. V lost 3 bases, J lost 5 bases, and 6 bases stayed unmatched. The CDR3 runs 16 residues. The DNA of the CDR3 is TGTGCCAGCAGTTTCACTAGCGGGACGCTGACCGGGGAGCTGTTTTTT. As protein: CASSFTSGTLTGELFF.

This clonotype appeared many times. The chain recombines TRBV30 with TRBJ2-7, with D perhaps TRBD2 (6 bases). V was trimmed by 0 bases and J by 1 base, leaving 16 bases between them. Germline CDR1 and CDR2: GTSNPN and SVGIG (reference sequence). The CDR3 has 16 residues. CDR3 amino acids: CAWSVRGNRLSYEQYF. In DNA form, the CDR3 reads TGTGCCTGGAGTGTACGGGGGAACCGCCTTTCCTACGAGCAGTACTTC.

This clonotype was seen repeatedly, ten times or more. CDR3 sequence (DNA): TGTGCCAGCAGTTTCCAGACAGGGACCATGAACACTGAAGCTTTCTTT. Translation gives CASSFQTGTMNTEAFF. This rearrangement joins TRBV27 to TRBJ1-1, with TRBD1 matching over 7 bases. V lost 3 bases to trimming and J lost 0 bases; unmatched junction nucleotides: 7. The CDR3 sequence is 16 residues long. The V gene's germline CDR1 is MNHEY and CDR2 SMNVEV (reference sequence).

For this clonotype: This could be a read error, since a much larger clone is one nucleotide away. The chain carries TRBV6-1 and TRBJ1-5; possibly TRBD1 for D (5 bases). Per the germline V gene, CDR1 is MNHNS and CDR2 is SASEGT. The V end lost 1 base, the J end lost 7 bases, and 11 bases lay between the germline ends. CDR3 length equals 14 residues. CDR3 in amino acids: CASSEDGGDQPQHF. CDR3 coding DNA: TGTGCCAGCAGTGAAGACGGCGGGGACCAGCCCCAGCATTTT.

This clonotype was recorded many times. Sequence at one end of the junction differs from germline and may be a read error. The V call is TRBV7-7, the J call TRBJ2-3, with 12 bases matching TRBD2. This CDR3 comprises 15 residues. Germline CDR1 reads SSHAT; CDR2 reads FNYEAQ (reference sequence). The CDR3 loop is CASSQTSGSVNTQYF. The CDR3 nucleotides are TGTGCTAGCAGTCAGACTAGCGGGAGTGTGAATACGCAGTATTTT.

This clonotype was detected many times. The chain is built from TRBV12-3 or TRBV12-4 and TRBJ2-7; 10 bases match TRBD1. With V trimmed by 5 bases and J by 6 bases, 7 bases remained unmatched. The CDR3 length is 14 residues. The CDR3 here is CASSKPGQGSEQYF. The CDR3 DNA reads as TGTGCCAGCAGTAAACCGGGACAGGGGTCCGAGCAGTACTTC.

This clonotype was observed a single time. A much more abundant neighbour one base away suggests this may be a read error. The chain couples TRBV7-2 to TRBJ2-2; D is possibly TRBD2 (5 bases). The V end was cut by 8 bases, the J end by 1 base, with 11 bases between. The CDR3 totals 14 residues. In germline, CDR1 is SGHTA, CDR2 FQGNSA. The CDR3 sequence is CASGHGLNTGELFF. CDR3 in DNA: TGTGCCAGCGGTCATGGACTGAACACCGGGGAGCTGTTTTTT.

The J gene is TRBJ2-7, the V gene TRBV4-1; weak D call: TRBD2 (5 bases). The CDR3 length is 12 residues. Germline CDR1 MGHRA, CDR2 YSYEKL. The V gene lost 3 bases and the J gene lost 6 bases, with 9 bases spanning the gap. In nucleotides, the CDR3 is TGCGCCAGCAGCCAGATCGGGGTCGAGCAGTACTTC. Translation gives CASSQIGVEQYF.

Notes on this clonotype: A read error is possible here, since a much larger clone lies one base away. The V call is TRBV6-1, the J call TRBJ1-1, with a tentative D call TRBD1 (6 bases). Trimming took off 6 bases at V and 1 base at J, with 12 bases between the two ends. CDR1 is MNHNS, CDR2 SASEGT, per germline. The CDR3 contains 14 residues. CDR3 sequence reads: CASSTSTGNTEAFF. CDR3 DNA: TGTGCCAGCAGCACGTCGACAGGGAACACTGAAGCTTTCTTT.

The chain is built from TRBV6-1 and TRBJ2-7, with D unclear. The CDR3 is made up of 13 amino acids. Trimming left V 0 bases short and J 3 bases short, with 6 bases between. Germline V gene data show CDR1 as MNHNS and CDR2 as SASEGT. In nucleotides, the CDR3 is TGTGCCAGCAGTGAAGCTCGGAACTACGAGCAGTACTTC. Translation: CASSEARNYEQYF.

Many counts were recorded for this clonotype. In nucleotides, the CDR3 is TGTGCTAGTGGCCGGAAGCGGGGCCTCTACAATGAGCAGTTCTTC. It yields the protein CASGRKRGLYNEQFF. The chain couples TRBV12-5 to TRBJ2-1; 7 positions match TRBD2. The CDR3 covers 15 residues. V trimming: 6 bases; J trimming: 3 bases; junction bases outside the gene matches: 8. Germline V CDR1 and CDR2: LGHNT, FRNRAP.

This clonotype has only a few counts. The CDR3 DNA sequence: TGTGCCAGCAGCGATGGACCCTCCTACAATGAGCAGTTCTTC. Protein product: CASSDGPSYNEQFF. The chain links TRBV5-6 to TRBJ2-1; D not certain. The germline gives CDR1 SGHDT, CDR2 YYEEEE. The CDR3 has 14 residues. V was shortened by 4 bases and J by 0 bases, with 8 bases between the two germline ends.

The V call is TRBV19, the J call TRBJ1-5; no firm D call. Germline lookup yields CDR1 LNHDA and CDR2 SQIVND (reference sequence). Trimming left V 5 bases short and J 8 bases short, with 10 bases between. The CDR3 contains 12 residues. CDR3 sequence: CASSPPGEPQHF. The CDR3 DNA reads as TGTGCCAGTAGTCCACCCGGGGAGCCCCAGCATTTT.

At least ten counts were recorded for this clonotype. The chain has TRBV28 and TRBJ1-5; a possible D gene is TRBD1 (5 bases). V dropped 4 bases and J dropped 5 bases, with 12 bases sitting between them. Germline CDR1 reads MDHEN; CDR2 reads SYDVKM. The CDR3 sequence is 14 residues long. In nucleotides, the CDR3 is TGTGCCAGCAGTTCAGGGCAAAGGGATCAGCCCCAGCATTTT. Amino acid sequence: CASSSGQRDQPQHF.

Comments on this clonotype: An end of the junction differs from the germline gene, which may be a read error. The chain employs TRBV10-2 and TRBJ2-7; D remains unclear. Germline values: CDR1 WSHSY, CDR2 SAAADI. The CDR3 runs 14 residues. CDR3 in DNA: TGCGCCAGCAGTGAGTCTGGGGATTCCTCCGAGCAGTACTTC. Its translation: CASSESGDSSEQYF.

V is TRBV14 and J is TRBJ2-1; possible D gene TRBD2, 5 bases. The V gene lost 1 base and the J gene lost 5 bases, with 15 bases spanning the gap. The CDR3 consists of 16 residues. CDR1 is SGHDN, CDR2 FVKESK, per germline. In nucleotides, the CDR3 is TGTGCCAGCAGCCAAGTCCGAGGGCCCTTGGACAATGAGCAGTTCTTC. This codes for CASSQVRGPLDNEQFF. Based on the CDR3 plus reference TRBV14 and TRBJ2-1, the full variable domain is EAGVTQFPSHSVIEKGQTVTLRCDPISGHDNLYWYRRVMGKEIKFLLHFVKESKQDESGMPNNRFLAERTGGTYSTLKVQPAELEDSGVYFCASSQVRGPLDNEQFFGPGTRLTVL.

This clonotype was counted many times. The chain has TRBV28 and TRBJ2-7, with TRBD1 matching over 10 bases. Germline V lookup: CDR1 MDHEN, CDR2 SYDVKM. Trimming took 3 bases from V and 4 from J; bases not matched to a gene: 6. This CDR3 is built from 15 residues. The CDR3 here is CASSFLEGQGYEQYF. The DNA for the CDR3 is TGTGCCAGCAGTTTCCTTGAGGGACAGGGGTACGAGCAGTACTTC.

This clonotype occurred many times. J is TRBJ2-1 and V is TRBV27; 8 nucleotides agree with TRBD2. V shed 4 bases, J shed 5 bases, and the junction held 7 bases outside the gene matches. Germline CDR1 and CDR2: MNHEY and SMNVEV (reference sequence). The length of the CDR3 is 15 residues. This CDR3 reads CASSSSGSWNNEQFF. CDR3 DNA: TGTGCCAGCAGTTCAAGCGGGAGTTGGAACAATGAGCAGTTCTTC.